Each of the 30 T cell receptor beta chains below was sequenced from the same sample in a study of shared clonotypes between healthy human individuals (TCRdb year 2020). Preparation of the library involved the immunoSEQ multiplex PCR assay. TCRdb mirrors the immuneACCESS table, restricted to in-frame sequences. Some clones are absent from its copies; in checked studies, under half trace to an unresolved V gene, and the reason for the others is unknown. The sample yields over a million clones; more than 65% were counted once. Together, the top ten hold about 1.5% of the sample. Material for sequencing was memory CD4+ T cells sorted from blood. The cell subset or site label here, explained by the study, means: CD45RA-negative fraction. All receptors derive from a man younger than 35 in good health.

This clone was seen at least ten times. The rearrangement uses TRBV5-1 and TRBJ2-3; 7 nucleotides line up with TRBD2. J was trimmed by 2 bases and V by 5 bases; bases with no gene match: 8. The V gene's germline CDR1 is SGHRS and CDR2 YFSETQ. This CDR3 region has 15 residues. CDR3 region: CASSRSGALTDTQYF. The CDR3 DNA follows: TGCGCCAGCAGTAGGAGCGGGGCCCTCACAGATACGCAGTATTTT.

The CDR3 region is CASSLDGTGGTDTQYF. The DNA for the CDR3 is TGTGCCAGCAGCTTAGACGGGACAGGGGGTACAGATACGCAGTATTTT. The chain couples TRBV7-9 to TRBJ2-3; TRBD1 agrees at 11 bases. The trim removed 1 base at V and 3 bases at J, leaving 3 bases unmatched. The CDR3 is 16 residues long. CDR1 and CDR2 (germline): SEHNR, FQNEAQ (reference sequence).

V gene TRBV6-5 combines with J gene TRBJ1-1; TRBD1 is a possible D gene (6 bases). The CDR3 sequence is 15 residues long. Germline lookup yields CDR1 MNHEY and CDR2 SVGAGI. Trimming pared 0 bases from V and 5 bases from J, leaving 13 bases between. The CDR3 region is CASSYSRQGKTEAFF. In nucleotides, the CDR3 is TGTGCCAGCAGTTACTCGCGGCAGGGGAAAACTGAAGCTTTCTTT.

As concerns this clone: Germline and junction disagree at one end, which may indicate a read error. CDR3: CASSIAGTLEQYF. CDR3 bases: TGTGCCAGCAGCATAGCTGGGACCCTCGAGCAGTACTTC. The chain recombines TRBV7-8 with TRBJ2-7; D might be TRBD1 or TRBD2, each matching 5 bases. Germline V CDR1 and CDR2: SGHVS, FQNEAQ. The CDR3 spans 13 residues.

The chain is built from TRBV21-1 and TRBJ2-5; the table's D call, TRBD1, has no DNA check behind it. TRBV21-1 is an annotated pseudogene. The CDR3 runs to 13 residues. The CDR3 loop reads CANWQGNQETQYF. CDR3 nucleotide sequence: TGTGCCAACTGGCAGGGCAACCAAGAGACCCAGTACTTC.

DNA of the CDR3: TGTGCCAGCAGGTCCGGGACCTTGAACACCGGGGAGCTGTTTTTT. Residues: CASRSGTLNTGELFF. J is TRBJ2-2 and V is TRBV6-6, with D perhaps given as TRBD1 or TRBD2 (5 bases each). V shed 6 bases and J shed 1 base, with 12 bases lying between them. Germline V gene sequence: CDR1 MNHNY, CDR2 SVGAGI (reference sequence). This CDR3 is built from 15 residues.

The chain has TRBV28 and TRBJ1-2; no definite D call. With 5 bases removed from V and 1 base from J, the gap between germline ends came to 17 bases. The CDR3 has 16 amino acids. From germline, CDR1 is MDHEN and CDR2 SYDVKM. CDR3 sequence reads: CASSPAAGLRNYGYTF. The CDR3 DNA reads TGTGCCAGCAGTCCCGCCGCAGGACTGCGTAACTATGGCTACACCTTC.

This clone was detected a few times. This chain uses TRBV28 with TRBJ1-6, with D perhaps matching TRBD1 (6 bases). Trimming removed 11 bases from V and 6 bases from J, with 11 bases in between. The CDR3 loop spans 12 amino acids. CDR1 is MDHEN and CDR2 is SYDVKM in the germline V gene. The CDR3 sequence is CAAVQGNSPLHF. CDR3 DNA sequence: TGTGCCGCGGTACAGGGTAATTCACCCCTCCACTTT.

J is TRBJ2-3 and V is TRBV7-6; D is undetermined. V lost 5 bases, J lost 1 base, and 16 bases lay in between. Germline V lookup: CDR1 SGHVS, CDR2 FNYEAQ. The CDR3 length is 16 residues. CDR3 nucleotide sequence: TGTGCCAGCAGCCAAAACAGAAATACTGGCACAGATACGCAGTATTTT. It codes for CASSQNRNTGTDTQYF.

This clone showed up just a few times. The DNA for the CDR3 is TGTGCCAGCAGCTCAGACCCCGGGACAGCAAATTCACCCCTCCACTTT. Residues: CASSSDPGTANSPLHF. J is TRBJ1-6 and V is TRBV9; TRBD1 aligns across 7 bases. J was trimmed by 7 bases and V by 4 bases; bases with no gene match: 11. CDR3 length: 16 residues. Germline loops: CDR1 SGDLS, CDR2 YYNGEE.

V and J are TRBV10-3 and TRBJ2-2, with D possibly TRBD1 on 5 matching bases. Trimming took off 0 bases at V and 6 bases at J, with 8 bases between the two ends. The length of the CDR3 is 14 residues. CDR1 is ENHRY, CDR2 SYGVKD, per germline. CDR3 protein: CAISESARAGELFF. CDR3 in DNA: TGTGCCATCAGTGAGTCGGCCAGGGCCGGGGAGCTGTTTTTT.

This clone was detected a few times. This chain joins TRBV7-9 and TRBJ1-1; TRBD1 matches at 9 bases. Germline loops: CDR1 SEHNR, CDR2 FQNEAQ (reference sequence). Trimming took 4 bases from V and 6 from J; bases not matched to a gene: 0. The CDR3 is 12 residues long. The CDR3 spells CASSWDRAEAFF. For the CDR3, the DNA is TGTGCCAGCAGCTGGGACAGGGCTGAAGCTTTCTTT.

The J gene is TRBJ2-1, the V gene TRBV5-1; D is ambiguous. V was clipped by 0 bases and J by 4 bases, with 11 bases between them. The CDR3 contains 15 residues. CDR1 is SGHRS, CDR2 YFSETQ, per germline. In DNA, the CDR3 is TGCGCCAGCAGCTTGGGCTCGGCTGGTTACAATGAGCAGTTCTTC. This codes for CASSLGSAGYNEQFF.

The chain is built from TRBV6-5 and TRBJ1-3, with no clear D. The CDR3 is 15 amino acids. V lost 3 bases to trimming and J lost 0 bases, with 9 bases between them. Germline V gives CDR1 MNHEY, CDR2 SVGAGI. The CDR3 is CASSYDGYSGNTIYF. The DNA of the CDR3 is TGTGCCAGCAGTTATGACGGCTACTCTGGAAACACCATATATTTT.

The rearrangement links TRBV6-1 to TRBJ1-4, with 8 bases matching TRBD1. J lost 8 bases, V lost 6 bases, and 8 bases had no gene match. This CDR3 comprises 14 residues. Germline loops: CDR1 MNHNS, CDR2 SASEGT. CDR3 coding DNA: TGTGCCAGCAGAACGGACAGGGTTGAAGAAAAACTGTTTTTT. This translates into CASRTDRVEEKLFF.

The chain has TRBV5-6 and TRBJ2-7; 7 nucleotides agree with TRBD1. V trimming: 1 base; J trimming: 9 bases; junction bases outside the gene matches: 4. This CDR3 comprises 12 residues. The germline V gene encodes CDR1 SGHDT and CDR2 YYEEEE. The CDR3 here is CASSLKRGRQYF. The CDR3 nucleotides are TGTGCCAGCAGCTTGAAAAGGGGGCGGCAGTACTTC. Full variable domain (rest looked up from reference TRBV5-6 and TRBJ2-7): DAGVTQSPTHLIKTRGQQVTLRCSPKSGHDTVSWYQQALGQGPQFIFQYYEEEERQRGNFPDRFSGHQFPNYSSELNVNALLLGDSALYLCASSLKRGRQYFGPGTRLTVT.

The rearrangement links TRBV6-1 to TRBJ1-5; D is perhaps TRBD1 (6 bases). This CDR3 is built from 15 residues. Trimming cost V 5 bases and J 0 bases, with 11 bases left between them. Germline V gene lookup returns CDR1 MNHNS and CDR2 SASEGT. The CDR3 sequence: CASSWTEHSNQPQHF. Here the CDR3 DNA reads TGTGCCAGCAGTTGGACAGAACATAGCAATCAGCCCCAGCATTTT.

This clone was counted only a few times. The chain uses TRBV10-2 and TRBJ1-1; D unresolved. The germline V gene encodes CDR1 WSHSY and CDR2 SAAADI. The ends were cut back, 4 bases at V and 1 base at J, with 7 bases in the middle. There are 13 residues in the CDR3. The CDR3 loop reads CASSGEKNTEAFF. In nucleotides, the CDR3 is TGCGCCAGCAGTGGGGAGAAGAACACTGAAGCTTTCTTT.

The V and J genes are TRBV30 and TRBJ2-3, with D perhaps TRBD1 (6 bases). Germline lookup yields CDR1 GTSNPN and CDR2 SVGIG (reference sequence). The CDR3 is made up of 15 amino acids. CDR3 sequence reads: CAYLWMRGTIDTQYF. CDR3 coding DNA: TGTGCTTACCTATGGATGAGGGGGACAATAGATACGCAGTATTTT. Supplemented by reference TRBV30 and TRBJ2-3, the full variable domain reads SQTIHQWPATLVQPVGSPLSLECTVEGTSNPNLYWYRQAAGRGLQLLFYSVGIGQISSEVPQNLSASRPQDRQFILSSKKLLLSDSGFYLCAYLWMRGTIDTQYFGPGTRLTVL.

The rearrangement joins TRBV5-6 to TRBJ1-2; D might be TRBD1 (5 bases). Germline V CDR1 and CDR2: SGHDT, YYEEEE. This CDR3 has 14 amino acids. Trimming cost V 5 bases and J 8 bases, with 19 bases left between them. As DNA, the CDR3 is TGTGCCAGCAGTCGACAGAATATTATATGGGGCTACACCTTC. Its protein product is CASSRQNIIWGYTF.

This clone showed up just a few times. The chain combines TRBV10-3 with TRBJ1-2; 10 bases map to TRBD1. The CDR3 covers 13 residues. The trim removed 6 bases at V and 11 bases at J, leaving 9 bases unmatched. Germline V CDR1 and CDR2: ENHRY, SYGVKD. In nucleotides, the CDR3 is TGTGCCATCAGACGGGGACAGGGGTCCGAGTACACCTTC. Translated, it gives CAIRRGQGSEYTF.

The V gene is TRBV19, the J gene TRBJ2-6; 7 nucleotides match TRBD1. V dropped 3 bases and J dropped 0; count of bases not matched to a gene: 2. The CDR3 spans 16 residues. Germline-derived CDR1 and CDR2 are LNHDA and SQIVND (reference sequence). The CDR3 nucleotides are TGTGCCAGTAGTATTCAGGGGGACTCTGGGGCCAACGTCCTGACTTTC. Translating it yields CASSIQGDSGANVLTF.

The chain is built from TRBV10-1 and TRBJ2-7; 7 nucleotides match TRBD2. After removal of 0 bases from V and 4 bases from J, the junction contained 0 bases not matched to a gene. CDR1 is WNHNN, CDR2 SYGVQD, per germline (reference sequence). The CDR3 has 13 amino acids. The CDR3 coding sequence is TGCGCCAGCAGTGAGTCCGGGAGGTACGAGCAGTACTTC. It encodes CASSESGRYEQYF.

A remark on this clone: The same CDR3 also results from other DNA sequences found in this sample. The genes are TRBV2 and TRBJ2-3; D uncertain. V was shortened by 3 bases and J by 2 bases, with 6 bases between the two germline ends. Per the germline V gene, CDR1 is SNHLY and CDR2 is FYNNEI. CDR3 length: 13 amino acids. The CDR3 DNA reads TGTGCCAGCAGTGAGAGCGTCACAGATACGCAGTATTTT. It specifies CASSESVTDTQYF.

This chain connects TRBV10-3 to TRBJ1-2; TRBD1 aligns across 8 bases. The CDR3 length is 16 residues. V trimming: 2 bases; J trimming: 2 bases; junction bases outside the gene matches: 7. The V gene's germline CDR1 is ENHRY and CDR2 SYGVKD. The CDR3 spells CAISEVTTGANYGYTF. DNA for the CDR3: TGTGCCATCAGTGAGGTAACGACAGGGGCGAACTATGGCTACACCTTC.

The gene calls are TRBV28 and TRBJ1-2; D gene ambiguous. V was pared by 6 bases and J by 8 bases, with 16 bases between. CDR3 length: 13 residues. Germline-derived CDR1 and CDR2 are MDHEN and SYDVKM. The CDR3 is CASRLTPNHGYTF. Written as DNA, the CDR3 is TGTGCCAGCAGGTTGACTCCTAATCACGGCTACACCTTC.

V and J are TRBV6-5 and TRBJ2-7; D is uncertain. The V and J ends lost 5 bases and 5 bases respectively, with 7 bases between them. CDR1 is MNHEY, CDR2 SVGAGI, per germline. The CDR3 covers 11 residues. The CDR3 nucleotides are TGTGCCAGCAGTCTTAGCCACGAGCAGTACTTC. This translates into CASSLSHEQYF.

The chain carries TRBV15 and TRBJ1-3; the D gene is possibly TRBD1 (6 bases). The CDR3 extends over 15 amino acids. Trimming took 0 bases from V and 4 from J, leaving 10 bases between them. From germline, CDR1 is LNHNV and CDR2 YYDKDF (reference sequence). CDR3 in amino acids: CATSREGGVGNTIYF. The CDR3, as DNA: TGTGCCACCAGCAGAGAAGGGGGGGTAGGAAACACCATATATTTT.

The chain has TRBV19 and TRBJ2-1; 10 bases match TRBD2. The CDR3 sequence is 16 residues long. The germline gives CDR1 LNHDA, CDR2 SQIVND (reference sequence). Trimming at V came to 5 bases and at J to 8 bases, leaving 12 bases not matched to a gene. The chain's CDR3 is CASSPNPGLATYEQFF. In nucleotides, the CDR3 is TGTGCCAGTAGTCCAAATCCGGGACTAGCGACCTATGAGCAGTTCTTC.

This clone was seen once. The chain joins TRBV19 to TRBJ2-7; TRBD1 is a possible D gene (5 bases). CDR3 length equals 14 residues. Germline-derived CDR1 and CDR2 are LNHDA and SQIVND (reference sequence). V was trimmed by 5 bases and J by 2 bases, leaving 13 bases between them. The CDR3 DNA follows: TGTGCCAGTAGTGTACAGGTGTCCACCTACGAGCAGTACTTC. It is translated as CASSVQVSTYEQYF.